Presented here are 32 T cell receptor beta chains from one specimen sequenced in a study of T cells in Graves' hyperthyroidism and ophthalmopathy. Amplified regions were TCR beta CDR3 sequences from RNA transcripts. The HTBI set primed first-round TCR CDR3 RT-PCR. TCRdb re-derived calls from the multiplex PCR reads in MiXCR, one entry per CDR3 protein. In the table there are 150,000 or so distinct CDR3 sequences, over 7.5% of which are singletons. The sample comprised blood. These receptors originate from a young woman with Graves' hyperthyroidism that later progressed to Graves' ophthalmopathy.

The chain has TRBV29-1 and TRBJ2-2; D possibly uses TRBD1 or TRBD2 (5 bases each). V shed 7 bases and J shed 0 bases, with 12 bases lying between them. The CDR3 consists of 14 residues. Germline V gene data show CDR1 as SQVTM and CDR2 as ANQGSEA. In DNA, the CDR3 is TGCAGCGCCCCGGGACCGTCGAACACCGGGGAGCTGTTTTTT. This encodes CSAPGPSNTGELFF.

This clonotype was detected ten times or more. The rearrangement uses TRBV28 and TRBJ2-3; 7 positions agree with TRBD2. V lost 5 bases to trimming and J lost 0 bases; unmatched junction nucleotides: 8. This CDR3 has 16 amino acids. Germline assignment: CDR1 MDHEN and CDR2 SYDVKM. The CDR3 DNA sequence: TGTGCCAGCAGTCCGTCTAGCGGACCTAGCACAGATACGCAGTATTTT. Translated: CASSPSSGPSTDTQYF.

At least ten counts were recorded for this clonotype. This chain uses TRBV7-8 with TRBJ2-5; the match to TRBD1 covers 8 bases. Per the germline V gene, CDR1 is SGHVS and CDR2 is FQNEAQ. The J segment lost 4 bases and the V segment lost 5 bases, leaving 9 bases of the junction unmatched. CDR3 length equals 15 residues. CDR3 sequence: CASSPGQGNGETQYF. DNA for the CDR3: TGTGCCAGCAGCCCTGGACAGGGCAACGGAGAGACCCAGTACTTC.

This clonotype was seen only a few times. V usage is TRBV19 and J usage is TRBJ1-4; TRBD1 agrees at 10 bases. V dropped 1 base and J dropped 8; count of bases not matched to a gene: 1. This CDR3 spans 14 amino acids. The V gene's germline CDR1 is LNHDA and CDR2 SQIVND (reference sequence). The CDR3 loop reads CASSIGTGGEKLFF. CDR3 in DNA: TGTGCCAGTAGTATAGGGACAGGGGGAGAAAAACTGTTTTTT.

This clonotype appeared many times. The chain carries TRBV19 and TRBJ2-1, with 7 positions matching TRBD1. V lost 5 bases, J lost 2 bases, and 12 bases stayed unmatched. Per the germline V gene, CDR1 is LNHDA and CDR2 is SQIVND (reference sequence). The CDR3 runs to 17 residues. CDR3 nucleotide sequence: TGTGCCAGTAGTGACCGGGACAGATCCGTGCCCTACAATGAGCAGTTCTTC. Translation: CASSDRDRSVPYNEQFF.

This chain connects TRBV28 to TRBJ1-2; possible D gene TRBD1, 5 bases. V lost 4 bases, J lost 0 bases, and 12 bases lay in between. The germline gives CDR1 MDHEN, CDR2 SYDVKM. This CDR3 spans 15 amino acids. CDR3 protein: CASSSYGATNYGYTF. In DNA, the CDR3 is TGTGCCAGCAGTTCATACGGGGCTACTAACTATGGCTACACCTTC.

This clonotype was picked up a small number of times. The chain couples TRBV30 to TRBJ2-3; 9 bases match TRBD2. The CDR3 has 16 residues. V shed 1 base, J shed 4 bases, and the junction held 9 bases outside the gene matches. Germline-derived CDR1 and CDR2 are GTSNPN and SVGIG (reference sequence). CDR3 amino acids: CAWSGSQREVPDTQYF. The DNA for the CDR3 is TGTGCCTGGAGTGGCAGCCAGCGGGAGGTTCCAGATACGCAGTATTTT.

This clonotype has just a few counts. The J gene is TRBJ2-5, the V gene TRBV24-1; D assignment may be TRBD1 or TRBD2 (5 bases each). Between the trimmed V and J ends, which lost 4 bases and 2 bases, there was a span of 16 bases. Germline CDR1 and CDR2: KGHDR and SFDVKD. The CDR3 loop spans 16 amino acids. CDR3 sequence: CATSERDPGWQETQYF. CDR3 coding DNA: TGTGCCACCAGTGAACGGGACCCCGGATGGCAAGAGACCCAGTACTTC.

This clonotype was observed many times. The V call is TRBV12-3 or TRBV12-4, the J call TRBJ2-7; D possibly corresponds to TRBD2 (5 bases). There are 14 residues in the CDR3. V gave up 4 bases and J gave up 1 base, with 11 bases separating them. CDR3 DNA sequence: TGTGCCAGCAGTTCGGACGGGGAATCCTACGAGCAGTACTTC. Amino acid sequence: CASSSDGESYEQYF.

This clonotype was recorded many times. The rearrangement uses TRBV29-1 and TRBJ2-7; TRBD2 matches at 8 bases. Germline V gene sequence: CDR1 SQVTM, CDR2 ANQGSEA. V was pared by 6 bases and J by 4 bases, with 11 bases of the junction left unmatched. This CDR3 is built from 14 residues. CDR3 in amino acids: CSVTWRGDLYEQYF. DNA for the CDR3: TGCAGCGTGACGTGGCGGGGGGACCTTTACGAGCAGTACTTC.

This clonotype occurred many times. V gene TRBV12-3 or TRBV12-4 combines with J gene TRBJ2-7; TRBD1 matches 7 bases. Trimming at V came to 3 bases and at J to 6 bases, leaving 5 bases not matched to a gene. The CDR3 covers 13 residues. The CDR3 reads CASSFDRDGEQYF. DNA for the CDR3: TGTGCCAGCAGTTTCGACAGGGATGGCGAGCAGTACTTC.

This clonotype was counted many times. J is TRBJ2-3 and V is TRBV7-9, with TRBD2 as a possible D gene (6 bases). V was shortened by 4 bases and J by 0 bases, with 20 bases between the two germline ends. The CDR3 runs 18 residues. Per the germline V gene, CDR1 is SEHNR and CDR2 is FQNEAQ (reference sequence). The CDR3 loop is CASSSAPQLASSTDTQYF. The CDR3 DNA reads as TGTGCCAGCAGCTCCGCGCCACAACTAGCCTCGAGCACAGATACGCAGTATTTT. Combining the CDR3 with reference TRBV7-9 and TRBJ2-3 gives the whole variable domain DTGVSQNPRHKITKRGQNVTFRCDPISEHNRLYWYRQTLGQGPEFLTYFQNEAQLEKSRLLSDRFSAERPKGSFSTLEIQRTEQGDSAMYLCASSSAPQLASSTDTQYFGPGTRLTVL.

There are many counts of this clonotype. The V and J genes are TRBV11-2 and TRBJ2-7; no clear D. The V end lost 1 base, the J end lost 13 bases, and 14 bases lay between the germline ends. The CDR3 is 12 residues long. CDR1 SGHAT and CDR2 FQNNGV come from the germline V gene. The CDR3 region has the DNA TGTGCCAGCAGCTTAGGCGGATTTTTGGAATACTTC. This gives the protein CASSLGGFLEYF. Filled out from reference TRBV11-2 and TRBJ2-7, the complete variable domain reads EAGVAQSPRYKIIEKRQSVAFWCNPISGHATLYWYQQILGQGPKLLIQFQNNGVVDDSQLPKDRFSAERLKGVDSTLKIQPAKLEDSAVYLCASSLGGFLEYFGPGTRLTVT.

This clonotype was detected many times. The chain combines TRBV19 with TRBJ1-5; TRBD1 matches 8 bases. Germline V CDR1 and CDR2: LNHDA, SQIVND (reference sequence). The junction had 10 bases not matched to a gene; V was cut back by 7 bases and J by 5 bases. The CDR3 totals 15 residues. The chain's CDR3 is CASTIGDRWDQPQHF. The DNA of the CDR3 is TGTGCCAGTACGATAGGGGACAGGTGGGATCAGCCCCAGCATTTT. The entire variable domain, with the rest obtained from reference TRBV19 and TRBJ1-5, is as follows: DGGITQSPKYLFRKEGQNVTLSCEQNLNHDAMYWYRQDPGQGLRLIYYSQIVNDFQKGDIAEGYSVSREKKESFPLTVTSAQKNPTAFYLCASTIGDRWDQPQHFGDGTRLSIL.

The chain recombines TRBV15 with TRBJ2-1; TRBD2 matches 10 bases. This CDR3 spans 17 amino acids. Losses at the gene ends were 4 bases for V and 6 bases for J; bases not matched to a gene: 12. Germline assignment: CDR1 LNHNV and CDR2 YYDKDF (reference sequence). This CDR3 reads CATSTGTSAHSVNEQFF. The CDR3 coding sequence is TGTGCCACCAGCACCGGGACTAGCGCCCATTCCGTCAATGAGCAGTTCTTC.

This clonotype was recorded many times. The rearrangement links TRBV20-1 to TRBJ2-7; 8 bases fit TRBD1. The CDR3 loop spans 13 amino acids. V shed 2 bases and J 5 bases; nucleotides not matched to a gene: 5. Germline CDR1 and CDR2: DFQATT and SNEGSKA (reference sequence). The CDR3: CSARRTGIDEQYF. The CDR3 DNA sequence: TGCAGTGCTAGAAGGACAGGGATCGACGAGCAGTACTTC.

This clonotype was observed many times. This chain joins TRBV28 and TRBJ2-7; a weak D match, TRBD1 (6 bases). This CDR3 region has 17 residues. Germline CDR1 is MDHEN and CDR2 is SYDVKM. The V end lost 5 bases, the J end lost 4 bases, and 24 bases lay between the germline ends. The CDR3 region is CASSRLDRFEAVYEQYF. As DNA, the CDR3 is TGTGCCAGCAGTCGGCTCGACAGGTTTGAGGCCGTTTACGAGCAGTACTTC.

This clonotype was found a few times. The genes are TRBV20-1 and TRBJ1-2; the match to TRBD1 covers 9 bases. V shed 4 bases and J 8 bases; nucleotides not matched to a gene: 5. The CDR3 covers 12 residues. CDR1 and CDR2 (germline): DFQATT, SNEGSKA (reference sequence). CDR3 coding DNA: TGCAGTGCTACTAGGACAGGGGACGGCTACACCTTC. Amino acids: CSATRTGDGYTF.

This clonotype was recorded at least ten times. The chain carries TRBV30 and TRBJ1-1; the D gene is possibly TRBD1 (6 bases). This CDR3 region has 15 residues. V was pared by 0 bases and J by 3 bases, with 14 bases between. CDR1 and CDR2 from the germline V gene are GTSNPN and SVGIG (reference sequence). DNA for the CDR3: TGTGCCTGGAGTGTAACACTAACAGGGTACACTGAAGCTTTCTTT. Translating gives CAWSVTLTGYTEAFF.

At least ten counts were recorded for this clonotype. J is TRBJ2-7 and V is TRBV6-1; possible D gene TRBD1, 6 bases. Trimming removed 5 bases at V and 5 bases at J, with 13 bases between. There are 13 residues in the CDR3. Germline CDR1 is MNHNS and CDR2 is SASEGT. The CDR3 sequence: CASSTRGSNEQYF. The CDR3 nucleotides read TGTGCCAGCAGTACCAGGGGTTCCAACGAGCAGTACTTC.

This clonotype was detected many times. The chain employs TRBV11-2 and TRBJ2-2; D is undetermined. CDR1 and CDR2 from the germline V gene are SGHAT and FQNNGV. The CDR3 contains 13 residues. The V and J ends lost 5 bases and 6 bases respectively, with 10 bases between them. This chain's CDR3 is CASSLPGSGELFF. In DNA form, the CDR3 reads TGTGCCAGCAGCCTTCCGGGTTCCGGGGAGCTGTTTTTT.

CDR3 in amino acids: CASSLTGGEGYTF. The CDR3 DNA is TGTGCCAGCTCACTTACAGGGGGCGAAGGCTACACCTTC. This sequence joins TRBV18 and TRBJ1-2; TRBD1 matches at 9 bases. The CDR3 length is 13 residues. CDR1 is KGHSH and CDR2 is LQKENI in the germline V gene. With 4 bases clipped from V and 8 bases from J, the junction kept 5 bases outside the gene matches. Combining the CDR3 with reference TRBV18 and TRBJ1-2 gives the whole variable domain NAGVMQNPRHLVRRRGQEARLRCSPMKGHSHVYWYRQLPEEGLKFMVYLQKENIIDESGMPKERFSAEFPKEGPSILRIQQVVRGDSAAYFCASSLTGGEGYTFGSGTRLTVV.

This clonotype has a count of ten or more. This chain uses TRBV12-3 or TRBV12-4 with TRBJ2-2; 9 bases match TRBD1. Trimming removed 6 bases from V and 6 bases from J; junction bases left unmatched: 8. There are 15 residues in the CDR3. In DNA form, the CDR3 reads TGTGCCAGCAGCCGAGGACAGGGGAGTTCCGGGGAGCTGTTTTTT. Translating gives CASSRGQGSSGELFF.

In its sample, this clonotype was seen many times. This chain joins TRBV12-3 or TRBV12-4 and TRBJ1-1; the match to TRBD1 covers 8 bases. The V segment lost 6 bases and the J segment 4 bases; nucleotides outside the gene matches: 10. The CDR3 has 15 residues. The CDR3 is CASSGQGGKGTEAFF. In DNA, the CDR3 is TGTGCCAGCAGCGGACAGGGTGGAAAAGGCACTGAAGCTTTCTTT.

CDR3 amino acids: CASSFGQGSNTQYF. The CDR3 bases are TGTGCCAGCAGCTTCGGCCAGGGCTCGAATACGCAGTATTTT. The chain joins TRBV5-6 to TRBJ2-3; D possibly corresponds to TRBD1 (5 bases). Germline V gives CDR1 SGHDT, CDR2 YYEEEE. The ends were cut back, 2 bases at V and 7 bases at J, with 14 bases in the middle. CDR3 length: 14 amino acids.

This clonotype has only one observation. A much larger clone differs from this one at a single base, so this may be a read error. CDR3 bases: TGTGCCTGCAGTTTAGGGACTAGCGACCTCGAGCAGTACTTC. As protein: CACSLGTSDLEQYF. The V and J genes are TRBV28 and TRBJ2-7; the match to TRBD2 covers 10 bases. This CDR3 has 14 residues. The V gene's germline CDR1 is MDHEN and CDR2 SYDVKM.

This clonotype appeared a few times. V gene TRBV3-1 combines with J gene TRBJ2-1; no firm D call. V lost 2 bases and J 4 bases, leaving 3 bases between the germline ends. The CDR3 covers 12 residues. Germline lookup yields CDR1 LGHDT and CDR2 YNNKEL (reference sequence). CDR3 amino acids: CASSQMYNEQFF. CDR3 DNA: TGTGCCAGCAGCCAAATGTACAATGAGCAGTTCTTC.

The sample holds many counts of this clonotype. The chain links TRBV12-3 or TRBV12-4 to TRBJ2-5, with TRBD1 matching 8 bases. Trimming at V came to 6 bases and at J to 5 bases, leaving 5 bases not matched to a gene. The CDR3 is 13 residues long. CDR3 sequence (DNA): TGTGCCAGCAGCCGGACAGGGAGGGAGACCCAGTACTTC. Its protein product is CASSRTGRETQYF.

This clonotype showed up many times. The chain combines TRBV6-1 with TRBJ1-2, with D hard to call. The germline V gene has CDR1 MNHNS and CDR2 SASEGT. V was pared by 5 bases and J by 2 bases, with 6 bases between. The CDR3 covers 12 residues. The CDR3 sequence: CASSTPNYGYTF. CDR3 in DNA: TGTGCCAGCAGTACACCCAACTATGGCTACACCTTC.

The genes are TRBV28 and TRBJ2-7, with TRBD1 matching 10 bases. The CDR3 totals 15 residues. Germline-derived CDR1 and CDR2 are MDHEN and SYDVKM. Germline trimming cut 6 bases from V and 4 bases from J; bases unmatched to any gene: 9. Here the CDR3 DNA reads TGTGCCAGCAGGACAGGGGGCCGTTCTTCTTACGAGCAGTACTTC. It specifies CASRTGGRSSYEQYF.

This rearrangement joins TRBV20-1 to TRBJ1-2; D call uncertain. CDR3 length: 14 amino acids. Per germline, CDR1 DFQATT and CDR2 SNEGSKA (reference sequence). Trimming stripped 0 bases from V and 4 bases from J, with 12 bases between. The CDR3 DNA sequence: TGCAGTGCTAGAGAGGACGTCCGGTTCTATGGCTACACCTTC. Encoded protein: CSAREDVRFYGYTF.

This clonotype was recorded at least ten times. The chain carries TRBV30 and TRBJ2-5; 9 bases align to TRBD2. Germline V gene lookup returns CDR1 GTSNPN and CDR2 SVGIG (reference sequence). The CDR3 length is 16 residues. J gave up 0 bases and V 0 bases, and 5 bases lay outside the gene matches. This CDR3 is CAWSVRASGNQETQYF. In nucleotides, the CDR3 is TGTGCCTGGAGTGTAAGGGCTAGCGGGAACCAAGAGACCCAGTACTTC.